This T cell receptor (beta chain) originates from a study of T-cell reconstitution after alpha-beta-depleted transplantation in children. Germline CDR1 is LNHNV and CDR2 is YYDKDF (reference sequence). Trimming pared 3 bases from V and 3 bases from J, leaving 15 bases between. The CDR3 loop spans 15 amino acids. Study results and caveats: Newly generated T cells supplied most T-cell counts and diversity one year post-transplant.

Regarding this clonotype: The antigen remains unidentified.

Preparation of the TCRbeta library involved a method that used unique molecular identifiers. TCRdb used MiXCR to reprocess the PCR reads, holding one entry per CDR3 protein. The sample consists of about 900,000 distinct CDR3 sequences, 25% to 30% of them appearing once. The receptor's source is a boy in the first two years of life who had a stem cell transplant for SCID, so the T cells may come from the graft donor. The chain has TRBV15 and TRBJ2-7; D remains ambiguous. Here the sequenced sample was PBMCs, mostly from graft donor cells, taken 360 days after TCRalphabeta/CD19-depleted stem cell transplant. This CDR3 reads CATSRDGNSIYEQYF. The CDR3, as DNA: TGTGCCACCAGCAGGGATGGGAACAGCATCTACGAGCAGTACTTC.